One and the same sample provided the 28 T cell receptor beta chains below, sequenced in a study of blood T cell repertoires in COVID-19 (dated by TCRdb to about 2020). The library was obtained by the immunoSEQ multiplex PCR assay. As stored in TCRdb, this immuneACCESS dataset retains in-frame rearrangements with V and J assigned. A fraction of the clones does not appear; measured against another copy, unresolved V genes explain less than half of the discrepancy, and the remainder lacks a known reason. The sample yields hundreds of thousands of clones; roughly 84% were counted once. Of the sample, approximately 7.4% falls within the top ten clones. The sequenced sample was peripheral blood. These receptors were taken from a woman in her forties or fifties with acute or convalescent COVID-19.

This clone was observed a few times. The V gene is TRBV28, the J gene TRBJ2-1; D remains ambiguous. This CDR3 region has 14 residues. V lost 3 bases, J lost 0 bases, and 6 bases lay in between. Germline V lookup: CDR1 MDHEN, CDR2 SYDVKM. CDR3 DNA: TGTGCCAGCAGTTTGGGCAACTCCTACAATGAGCAGTTCTTC. It codes for CASSLGNSYNEQFF.

This clone came up once. The V gene is TRBV7-8, the J gene TRBJ2-3, with 10 bases that match TRBD2. This CDR3 is built from 16 residues. Germline-derived CDR1 and CDR2 are SGHVS and FQNEAQ. Trimming cost V 2 bases and J 0 bases; bases outside gene matches: 2. The CDR3 bases are TGTGCCAGCAGCTTATTAGCGGGGGGTAGCACAGATACGCAGTATTTT. It encodes CASSLLAGGSTDTQYF.

The chain couples TRBV6-6 to TRBJ1-1; no clear D. The CDR3 consists of 13 residues. CDR1 and CDR2 (germline): MNHNY, SVGAGI (reference sequence). Trimming removed 6 bases from V and 2 bases from J, with 10 bases in between. The CDR3 here is CASRTSGNTEAFF. CDR3 coding DNA: TGTGCCAGCAGAACGAGCGGAAACACTGAAGCTTTCTTT.

This clone was counted between two and nine times. The chain employs TRBV5-1 and TRBJ1-5; D is unclear. The CDR3 has 13 residues. Trimming stripped 0 bases from V and 3 bases from J, with 4 bases between. Germline loops: CDR1 SGHRS, CDR2 YFSETQ. This CDR3 reads CASSLGLNQPQHF. CDR3 coding DNA: TGCGCCAGCAGCTTGGGGCTCAATCAGCCCCAGCATTTT.

The gene calls are TRBV7-2 and TRBJ1-2, with 7 nucleotides matching TRBD1. There are 15 residues in the CDR3. Per germline, CDR1 SGHTA and CDR2 FQGNSA. V lost 0 bases and J lost 7; bases outside the gene matches: 8. CDR3 coding DNA: TGTGCCAGCAGCTTAGCGGGGATACAGGGGTCTGGCTACACCTTC. This sequence encodes CASSLAGIQGSGYTF.

The J gene is TRBJ2-7, the V gene TRBV6-5; D is possibly TRBD2 (6 bases). The CDR3 contains 10 residues. V was clipped by 8 bases and J by 5 bases, with 7 bases between them. Per the germline V gene, CDR1 is MNHEY and CDR2 is SVGAGI. The CDR3 nucleotides read TGTGCCAGCCGCGGGGACGAGCAGTACTTC. Its protein product is CASRGDEQYF.

This chain connects TRBV5-1 to TRBJ2-5, with 9 bases aligning to TRBD1. The V segment lost 4 bases and the J segment 4 bases; nucleotides outside the gene matches: 5. Looked up from germline, CDR1 is SGHRS and CDR2 is YFSETQ. This CDR3 region has 14 residues. In DNA form, the CDR3 reads TGCGCCAGCAGCGGGACAGGGAGGAGAGAGACCCAGTACTTC. Translated, it gives CASSGTGRRETQYF.

The chain combines TRBV28 with TRBJ2-2, with a possible D match to TRBD1 (6 bases). CDR3 size: 15 residues. Germline CDR1 reads MDHEN; CDR2 reads SYDVKM. Deletions cut 5 bases from V and 6 bases from J, with 16 bases between. The CDR3 is CASSTNRVHPGELFF. The CDR3 DNA is TGTGCCAGCAGTACCAACAGGGTTCATCCCGGGGAGCTGTTTTTT. Full variable domain (rest looked up from reference TRBV28 and TRBJ2-2): DVKVTQSSRYLVKRTGEKVFLECVQDMDHENMFWYRQDPGLGLRLIYFSYDVKMKEKGDIPEGYSVSREKKERFSLILESASTNQTSMYLCASSTNRVHPGELFFGEGSRLTVL.

The chain couples TRBV4-3 to TRBJ2-6, with D uncertain. V was trimmed by 2 bases and J by 1 base, leaving 6 bases between them. Germline V CDR1 and CDR2: LGHNA, YSLEER. The CDR3 runs to 15 residues. CDR3 region: CASSQFVSGANVLTF. CDR3 sequence (DNA): TGCGCCAGCAGCCAATTCGTTTCTGGGGCCAACGTCCTGACTTTC.

This sequence joins TRBV7-2 and TRBJ2-5; the D gene is possibly TRBD2 (6 bases). Looked up from germline, CDR1 is SGHTA and CDR2 is FQGNSA. The CDR3 runs 15 residues. Trimming pared 3 bases from V and 1 base from J, leaving 12 bases between. Here the CDR3 DNA reads TGTGCCAGCAGCTTGGGAGGACGGACCCAAGAGACCCAGTACTTC. Encoded protein: CASSLGGRTQETQYF.

The chain joins TRBV2 to TRBJ1-2; D is uncertain. Germline CDR1 and CDR2: SNHLY and FYNNEI. This CDR3 region has 14 residues. Trimming cost V 6 bases and J 4 bases, with 15 bases left between them. DNA of the CDR3: TGTGCCAGCAGGAACGAGGAGGCCACCTATGGCTACACCTTC. As protein: CASRNEEATYGYTF.

Concerning this clone itself: The sample carries other DNA sequences with the same CDR3. The gene calls are TRBV15 and TRBJ1-6, with 8 positions matching TRBD1. Germline V lookup: CDR1 LNHNV, CDR2 YYDKDF (reference sequence). V shed 5 bases and J 7 bases; nucleotides not matched to a gene: 7. This CDR3 contains 15 residues. This CDR3 is CATSRTGTGNSPLHF. The CDR3 nucleotides read TGTGCCACCAGCCGAACCGGGACAGGAAATTCACCCCTCCACTTT.

The genes are TRBV28 and TRBJ1-2; tentatively, D is TRBD1 (6 bases). This CDR3 is built from 13 residues. Germline CDR1 MDHEN, CDR2 SYDVKM. Deletions cut 5 bases from V and 2 bases from J, with 9 bases between. The CDR3 loop reads CASSTGNNYGYTF. The DNA for the CDR3 is TGTGCCAGCAGTACAGGGAACAACTATGGCTACACCTTC.

This clone was observed many times. This chain links TRBV25-1 with TRBJ2-1; 10 nucleotides align to TRBD2. This CDR3 is 14 amino acids long. Trimming removed 6 bases from V and 4 bases from J; junction bases left unmatched: 3. Germline V gene sequence: CDR1 MGHDK, CDR2 SYGVNS. The CDR3 sequence: CASSLAGDYNEQFF. The DNA for the CDR3 is TGTGCCAGCAGCCTAGCGGGGGATTACAATGAGCAGTTCTTC.

The genes are TRBV27 and TRBJ2-3, with 10 bases matching TRBD1. The V gene's germline CDR1 is MNHEY and CDR2 SMNVEV (reference sequence). Trimming removed 10 bases from V and 1 base from J; junction bases left unmatched: 2. This CDR3 region has 13 residues. CDR3 sequence reads: CATGTGGTDTQYF. The CDR3 DNA reads TGTGCCACAGGGACAGGGGGCACAGATACGCAGTATTTT.

This clone appeared once. The chain has TRBV6-1 and TRBJ1-2; TRBD1 matches at 11 bases. The J segment lost 4 bases and the V segment lost 1 base, leaving 5 bases of the junction unmatched. Germline V gene data show CDR1 as MNHNS and CDR2 as SASEGT. The CDR3 consists of 16 residues. The CDR3 DNA follows: TGTGCCAGCAGTGAAGGCCTGGACAGGGGGCGCTATGGCTACACCTTC. Encoded protein: CASSEGLDRGRYGYTF.

This chain joins TRBV9 and TRBJ2-7; perhaps TRBD1 as D (5 bases). The CDR3 has 15 residues. Germline V gene lookup returns CDR1 SGDLS and CDR2 YYNGEE. V dropped 0 bases and J dropped 4 bases, with 14 bases sitting between them. CDR3 in DNA: TGTGCCAGCAGCGTAGGCCAGGGAATAGGGTACGAGCAGTACTTC. It specifies CASSVGQGIGYEQYF.

Comments on this clone: A junction end diverges from the germline sequence, so it may reflect a read error. The chain has TRBV4-1 and TRBJ1-5, with 7 nucleotides matching TRBD1. Germline V lookup: CDR1 MGHRA, CDR2 YSYEKL. CDR3 size: 13 residues. CDR3 region: CARSPPGGQPQHF. CDR3 DNA sequence: TGCGCCCGCAGCCCGCCAGGGGGACAGCCCCAGCATTTT.

The V and J genes are TRBV28 and TRBJ2-1; 9 positions agree with TRBD2. Germline V gene sequence: CDR1 MDHEN, CDR2 SYDVKM. CDR3 length equals 16 residues. The trim removed 5 bases at V and 4 bases at J, leaving 9 bases unmatched. In DNA, the CDR3 is TGTGCCAGCAGTGTGAGAGGCGGGAGGGTTTACAATGAGCAGTTCTTC. Translating gives CASSVRGGRVYNEQFF.

V is TRBV7-2 and J is TRBJ1-2; 7 bases map to TRBD1. This CDR3 is 13 amino acids long. From germline, CDR1 is SGHTA and CDR2 FQGNSA. Trimming cost V 5 bases and J 5 bases; bases outside gene matches: 5. The CDR3 loop is CASSPGQRYGYTF. For the CDR3, the DNA is TGTGCCAGCAGCCCGGGACAGAGATATGGCTACACCTTC.

The gene calls are TRBV4-2 and TRBJ1-4, with 10 positions matching TRBD1. Germline V gene sequence: CDR1 LGHNA, CDR2 YNFKEQ. CDR3 size: 15 residues. V lost 1 base, J lost 8 bases, and 4 bases stayed unmatched. The CDR3 sequence is CASSQAGTGEEKLFF. CDR3 sequence (DNA): TGTGCCAGCAGCCAAGCCGGGACAGGGGAGGAAAAACTGTTTTTT.

CDR3 sequence reads: CASSQSQLVGTEAFF. The CDR3 nucleotides read TGTGCCAGCAGCCAATCACAGTTGGTGGGCACTGAAGCTTTCTTT. The genes are TRBV5-4 and TRBJ1-1; D not resolved. Looked up from germline, CDR1 is SGHNT and CDR2 is YYREEE (reference sequence). V was trimmed by 4 bases and J by 4 bases, leaving 17 bases between them. The CDR3 runs to 15 residues.

V gene TRBV11-2 combines with J gene TRBJ1-2, with TRBD1 matching 8 bases. This CDR3 region has 14 residues. V trimming: 7 bases; J trimming: 7 bases; junction bases outside the gene matches: 11. Germline V gives CDR1 SGHAT, CDR2 FQNNGV. The CDR3 region has the DNA TGTGCCAGCAACTCTCTCAGGGGGCGAGGTGGCTACACCTTC. Its translation is CASNSLRGRGGYTF.

The chain is built from TRBV28 and TRBJ2-7, with TRBD2 as a possible D gene (6 bases). This CDR3 is 15 amino acids long. The germline V gene encodes CDR1 MDHEN and CDR2 SYDVKM. V shed 5 bases and J shed 3 bases, with 17 bases lying between them. CDR3 residues: CASSPRRGNHYEQYF. In DNA form, the CDR3 reads TGTGCCAGCAGTCCCCGACGCGGGAATCACTACGAGCAGTACTTC.

The chain couples TRBV11-3 to TRBJ2-1; possible D gene TRBD1, 5 bases. The CDR3 runs to 14 residues. Trimming left V 4 bases short and J 8 bases short, with 15 bases between. Per the germline V gene, CDR1 is SGHNT and CDR2 is YENEEA. As DNA, the CDR3 is TGTGCCAGCAGCTCACAAGGGGCCAGGGATGAGCAGTTCTTC. It encodes CASSSQGARDEQFF.

The chain has TRBV12-3 or TRBV12-4 and TRBJ1-1, with 7 bases matching TRBD1. CDR3 length: 12 residues. V gave up 7 bases and J gave up 7 bases; unmatched junction bases: 6. The CDR3 loop is CASIRDRIEAFF. The CDR3 nucleotides are TGTGCCAGCATAAGGGACAGAATTGAAGCTTTCTTT.

The CDR3 sequence is CASSQGDSLYGYTF. The CDR3 coding sequence is TGTGCCAGCAGCCAAGGGGACAGCCTGTATGGCTACACCTTC. V usage is TRBV14 and J usage is TRBJ1-2, with TRBD1 matching over 7 bases. The CDR3 has 14 amino acids. Per the germline V gene, CDR1 is SGHDN and CDR2 is FVKESK. The V gene end was trimmed by 1 base and the J gene end by 5 bases; junction bases not matched to a gene: 4. Supplemented by reference TRBV14 and TRBJ1-2, the full variable domain reads EAGVTQFPSHSVIEKGQTVTLRCDPISGHDNLYWYRRVMGKEIKFLLHFVKESKQDESGMPNNRFLAERTGGTYSTLKVQPAELEDSGVYFCASSQGDSLYGYTFGSGTRLTVV.

This chain connects TRBV30 to TRBJ2-5; TRBD2 might be the D (6 bases). V lost 2 bases to trimming and J lost 1 base, with 17 bases between them. The CDR3 consists of 16 residues. Germline CDR1 reads GTSNPN; CDR2 reads SVGIG (reference sequence). DNA of the CDR3: TGTGCCTGGAGTCGCTATACTCTAGCGTCCCAAGAGACCCAGTACTTC. This codes for CAWSRYTLASQETQYF.